The rows below give T cell receptor beta chains drawn from one sample of a study of blood T cell repertoires in COVID-19. Profiled with immunoSEQ multiplex PCR; TCRdb holds only in-frame clones, not every one. The table lists 250,000 to 400,000 clones, roughly 85% of them singletons. The specimen was PBMCs or T cells enriched from blood (not recorded which). These receptors were collected from a woman younger than 45 who had been exposed to COVID-19. Both conserved end residues are part of each CDR3. D genes are given only for firm matches. Rows give clone size only sometimes, using once, few, many, or a class for an expanded clone.

clone size	V gene	D gene	J gene	CDR3 DNA	CDR3 protein
NA	TRBV15	NA	TRBJ1-4	TGTGCCACCAGCAGAGAGTCCAACTACGGGGATGAAAAACTGTTTTTT	CATSRESNYGDEKLFF
NA	TRBV7-9	NA	TRBJ2-2	TGTGCCAGCAGCTTAGAAACCAAGCCTTACGGGGAGCTGTTTTTT	CASSLETKPYGELFF
once	TRBV30	NA	TRBJ1-2	TGTGCCCATGAGGACTATGGCTACACCTTC	CAHEDYGYTF
NA	TRBV10-2	TRBD1	TRBJ1-5	TGCGCCAGCAGCCAGGGGGAGAGCAATCAGCCCCAGCATTTT	CASSQGESNQPQHF
NA	TRBV6-2/TRBV6-3	TRBD2	TRBJ2-7	TGTGCCAGCAGTCCAACTAGCGGTTACGAGCAGTACTTC	CASSPTSGYEQYF
NA	TRBV28	NA	TRBJ2-5	TGTGCCATTCGGGGGGCGGGAATTAGACAAGAGACCCAGTACTTC	CAIRGAGIRQETQYF
NA	TRBV28	NA	TRBJ2-7	TGTGCCAGCAGTTTAGTTAGCGAGCAGTACTTC	CASSLVSEQYF
NA	TRBV2	NA	TRBJ2-2	TGTGCCAGCAGCTCGACAGGCCTCCGGATTGGGGACACCGGGGAGCTGTTTTTT	CASSSTGLRIGDTGELFF
NA	TRBV28	TRBD1	TRBJ1-5	TGTGCCAGCAGCAGCGGACAGGGAGCATTACGTAGCAATCAGCCCCAGCATTTT	CASSSGQGALRSNQPQHF
NA	TRBV6-5	NA	TRBJ2-1	TGTGCCAGCAGCAGGGTGTCTGAGCAGTTCTTC	CASSRVSEQFF
NA	TRBV19	NA	TRBJ2-1	TGTGCCAGTAGTATGCCCGCCCTACTCTACAATGAGCAGTTCTTC	CASSMPALLYNEQFF